Presented here are 14 T cell receptor beta chains from one specimen sequenced in a study of T-cell reconstitution after alpha-beta-depleted transplantation in children. Unique molecular identifiers were incorporated during preparation of the TCRbeta library. Via MiXCR, TCRdb re-called the PCR reads, giving one row per CDR3 protein. The sample includes about 98,000 distinct CDR3 sequences, about a quarter of them seen just once. Sample: PBMCs, taken before TCRalphabeta/CD19-depleted stem cell transplant. The receptors derive from a boy aged 2 to 10 with acute lymphoblastic leukemia, due to receive a stem cell transplant.

This chain joins TRBV4-3 and TRBJ2-7, with D unclear. V lost 1 base to trimming and J lost 2 bases, with 12 bases between them. The CDR3 spans 15 residues. CDR1 and CDR2 from the germline V gene are LGHNA and YSLEER. CDR3 nucleotides: TGCGCCAGCAGCCAAGGGAGCCAGGTGGCCTACGAGCAGTACTTC. This sequence encodes CASSQGSQVAYEQYF.

This clonotype was observed a handful of times. The chain carries TRBV28 and TRBJ2-2, with D tentatively TRBD2 (6 bases). The germline V gene has CDR1 MDHEN and CDR2 SYDVKM. V was cut by 3 bases and J by 1 base, with 9 bases left in between. The CDR3 is 15 residues long. As DNA, the CDR3 is TGTGCCAGCAGTTTTTCGGGGGTGAACACCGGGGAGCTGTTTTTT. This codes for CASSFSGVNTGELFF.

This clonotype was seen a few times. The chain combines TRBV28 with TRBJ2-2, with a weak D call TRBD2 (7 bases). The germline CDR1 and CDR2 sequences are MDHEN and SYDVKM. CDR3 length equals 13 residues. V lost 6 bases and J lost 7, with 12 bases in between. The CDR3 region is CASRAGQIGELFF. The CDR3 nucleotides read TGTGCCAGCAGAGCGGGACAAATCGGGGAGCTGTTTTTT.

This clonotype was recorded at least ten times. V and J are TRBV5-1 and TRBJ2-4; a weak D match, TRBD1 (6 bases). Germline V gene lookup returns CDR1 SGHRS and CDR2 YFSETQ. This CDR3 contains 14 residues. The ends were cut back, 4 bases at V and 3 bases at J, with 11 bases in the middle. The CDR3 reads CASSKDSGKNIQYF. The DNA of the CDR3 is TGCGCCAGCAGCAAGGACAGCGGCAAAAACATTCAGTACTTC.

About this clonotype: The junction and the germline gene differ at one end; a read error may be behind it. V and J are TRBV11-2 and TRBJ2-7; TRBD2 aligns across 11 bases. Per germline, CDR1 SGHAT and CDR2 FQNNGV. The CDR3 totals 17 residues. CDR3 in amino acids: CASSLDQGTSGVYEQYF. CDR3 nucleotide sequence: TGTGCCAGCAGCCTAGACCAGGGGACTAGCGGAGTTTACGAGCAGTACTTC.

This clonotype came up a few times. This chain connects TRBV5-1 to TRBJ2-2; 8 bases fit TRBD1. The CDR3 totals 15 residues. Germline V gene lookup returns CDR1 SGHRS and CDR2 YFSETQ. The ends lost 4 bases at V and 1 base at J; junction bases unmatched: 3. CDR3 residues: CASSIDRGNTGELFF. CDR3 nucleotide sequence: TGCGCCAGCAGCATTGACAGGGGGAACACCGGGGAGCTGTTTTTT.

This clonotype was counted a few times. The rearrangement uses TRBV28 and TRBJ1-3; D possibly corresponds to TRBD1 (6 bases). CDR1 is MDHEN, CDR2 SYDVKM, per germline. This CDR3 region has 17 residues. Trimming left V 4 bases short and J 1 base short, with 17 bases between. The CDR3 nucleotides read TGTGCCAGCAGTTCCGCCGGGACCCAGGGGTCTGGAAACACCATATATTTT. It is translated as CASSSAGTQGSGNTIYF. Full variable domain (missing parts from reference TRBV28 and TRBJ1-3): DVKVTQSSRYLVKRTGEKVFLECVQDMDHENMFWYRQDPGLGLRLIYFSYDVKMKEKGDIPEGYSVSREKKERFSLILESASTNQTSMYLCASSSAGTQGSGNTIYFGEGSWLTVV.

In its sample, this clonotype was seen a few times. Here the CDR3 reads CATSFGTSGRGSQYF. The DNA of the CDR3 is TGTGCCACCAGCTTTGGGACTAGCGGGAGGGGGTCCCAGTACTTC. The chain joins TRBV15 to TRBJ2-5; 16 bases are shared with TRBD2. V was pared by 5 bases and J by 9 bases, with 6 bases of the junction left unmatched. Germline V gives CDR1 LNHNV, CDR2 YYDKDF (reference sequence). The CDR3 runs 15 residues.

The chain has TRBV7-9 and TRBJ2-5; 9 bases are shared with TRBD2. Germline lookup yields CDR1 SEHNR and CDR2 FQNEAQ (reference sequence). V lost 5 bases and J lost 1; bases outside the gene matches: 8. This CDR3 region has 16 residues. This CDR3 reads CASSPAASGIQETQYF. The CDR3 DNA sequence: TGTGCCAGCAGCCCCGCGGCTAGCGGGATCCAAGAGACCCAGTACTTC.

This clonotype was seen a few times. This chain uses TRBV12-3 or TRBV12-4 with TRBJ1-4; D perhaps matches TRBD1 (6 bases). V dropped 5 bases and J dropped 6 bases, with 16 bases sitting between them. The length of the CDR3 is 15 residues. The CDR3 here is CASSPGALVDEKLFF. DNA of the CDR3: TGTGCCAGCAGTCCAGGGGCCCTAGTTGATGAAAAACTGTTTTTT.

This rearrangement joins TRBV6-4 to TRBJ1-5; D not resolved. The germline gives CDR1 MRHNA, CDR2 SNTAGT. CDR3 length: 14 residues. Trimming pared 2 bases from V and 7 bases from J, leaving 12 bases between. The CDR3 here is CASSDRRDRQPQHF. Here the CDR3 DNA reads TGTGCCAGCAGTGACCGACGGGATAGGCAGCCCCAGCATTTT.

This clonotype was recorded a few times. DNA of the CDR3: TGTGCCAGCAGCTTGAGTAGCGGAGGGCCACAGGGCGAGCAGTACTTC. Amino acids: CASSLSSGGPQGEQYF. J is TRBJ2-7 and V is TRBV5-5; the D call may be TRBD1 or TRBD2 (6 bases each). CDR1 is SGHKS, CDR2 YYEKEE, per germline (reference sequence). The V and J ends lost 1 base and 6 bases respectively, with 20 bases between them. This CDR3 spans 16 amino acids.

This chain links TRBV5-1 with TRBJ1-3, with a weak D call TRBD1 (5 bases). V was clipped by 4 bases and J by 2 bases, with 13 bases between them. Germline CDR1 and CDR2: SGHRS and YFSETQ. The CDR3 consists of 15 residues. The CDR3 nucleotides read TGCGCCAGCAGCGGATCCAGGGTTACTGGAAACACCATATATTTT. Its translation: CASSGSRVTGNTIYF.

This clonotype was picked up a small number of times. CDR3 bases: TGTGCCAGCTCACCAGGGGGAGGACTTATGAACACTGAAGCTTTCTTT. It specifies CASSPGGGLMNTEAFF. The V and J genes are TRBV18 and TRBJ1-1, with D tentatively TRBD1 (5 bases). Trimming shortened V by 2 bases and J by 0 bases, and 13 bases separated the two germline ends. This CDR3 region has 16 residues. CDR1 and CDR2 from the germline V gene are KGHSH and LQKENI.